The 8 T cell receptor beta chains presented below share a single source sample, sequenced in a study of cytomegalovirus exposure and HLA in healthy donors. With 60 Vbeta and 13 Jbeta primers, the PCR was carried out. The protocol was immunoSEQ multiplex PCR, while the TCRdb copy is restricted to in-frame clones and leaves out a portion. The data show about 63,000 clones, with roughly 70% seen just once and 5.4% held by the top ten. Sequenced input: PBMCs. Every receptor here comes from a man aged 50 to 60 in good health and CMV-seronegative.

V is TRBV4-2 and J is TRBJ2-7; 11 nucleotides match TRBD2. Germline V gene data show CDR1 as LGHNA and CDR2 as YNFKEQ. The CDR3 sequence is 16 residues long. V was pared by 4 bases and J by 3 bases, with 8 bases of the junction left unmatched. The DNA of the CDR3 is TGTGCCAGCAGCCCCCGTAGCGGGGGGGCCAGCTACGAGCAGTACTTC. The encoded protein is CASSPRSGGASYEQYF.

This chain links TRBV13 with TRBJ2-3; D may be TRBD2 (6 bases). Trimming stripped 5 bases from V and 2 bases from J, with 20 bases between. This CDR3 region has 17 residues. The germline V gene has CDR1 PRHDT and CDR2 FYEKMQ (reference sequence). DNA of the CDR3: TGTGCCAGCAGCACTAGCATGGCGGATAAACTCACAGATACGCAGTATTTT. Encoded protein: CASSTSMADKLTDTQYF.

This chain joins TRBV10-2 and TRBJ2-5, with TRBD2 matching 9 bases. The CDR3 sequence is 14 residues long. V was clipped by 4 bases and J by 3 bases; unmatched bases: 3. Looked up from germline, CDR1 is WSHSY and CDR2 is SAAADI. The CDR3 DNA reads TGCGCCAGCAGTGTGGGACTAGCAAAAGAGACCCAGTACTTC. It translates to CASSVGLAKETQYF.

The rearrangement uses TRBV5-4 and TRBJ2-6, with a weak D call TRBD1 (6 bases). From germline, CDR1 is SGHNT and CDR2 YYREEE (reference sequence). V lost 4 bases to trimming and J lost 0 bases, with 14 bases between them. This CDR3 contains 17 residues. DNA of the CDR3: TGTGCCAGCAGCGCGGACAGTGGGCTCTCTGGGGCCAACGTCCTGACTTTC. It is translated as CASSADSGLSGANVLTF.

This chain links TRBV7-8 with TRBJ1-1; D unclear. Trimming shortened V by 2 bases and J by 4 bases, and 5 bases separated the two germline ends. Per germline, CDR1 SGHVS and CDR2 FQNEAQ. The CDR3 is 12 amino acids. CDR3 nucleotides: TGTGCCAGCAGCTTACTAGTCACTGAAGCTTTCTTT. Encoded protein: CASSLLVTEAFF.

With respect to this clone: One end of the junction fails to match germline, which may point to a read error. The chain recombines TRBV7-7 with TRBJ1-1; D is possibly TRBD1 (6 bases). The CDR3 is 14 amino acids. Germline CDR1 SSHAT, CDR2 FNYEAQ (reference sequence). The CDR3 region has the DNA TGTGCTAGCAGCACTCAAGGGGGGGACACTGAAGCTTTCTTT. Protein: CASSTQGGDTEAFF.

CDR3 DNA: TGTGCCAGCAGCGAGGGACAGTCGAGAGGCTACACCTTC. This translates into CASSEGQSRGYTF. The gene calls are TRBV9 and TRBJ1-2, with TRBD1 identical over 7 bases. The germline gives CDR1 SGDLS, CDR2 YYNGEE. The CDR3 contains 13 residues. The junction had 7 bases not matched to a gene; V was cut back by 3 bases and J by 8 bases.

This chain links TRBV18 with TRBJ1-2, with 9 bases matching TRBD1. Germline CDR1 and CDR2: KGHSH and LQKENI. The CDR3 contains 15 residues. The V and J ends lost 2 bases and 3 bases, in that order; junction bases with no gene match: 4. CDR3 loop: CASSPGQGKDYGYTF. The CDR3 DNA sequence: TGTGCCAGCTCACCAGGACAGGGGAAGGACTATGGCTACACCTTC. The full variable domain, its missing parts supplied by reference TRBV18 and TRBJ1-2, is NAGVMQNPRHLVRRRGQEARLRCSPMKGHSHVYWYRQLPEEGLKFMVYLQKENIIDESGMPKERFSAEFPKEGPSILRIQQVVRGDSAAYFCASSPGQGKDYGYTFGSGTRLTVV.